The 16 T cell receptor beta chains given below trace back to one sample, sequenced in a study of blood T cell repertoires in COVID-19. Assay: immunoSEQ multiplex PCR; the TCRdb copy retains only in-frame clones and omits some. The table shows over 200,000 clones, with approximately 88% occurring only once. Sequencing was performed on PBMCs or T cells enriched from blood (not recorded which). Receptors were obtained from a woman aged 25 to 39 who had been exposed to COVID-19.

The chain couples TRBV2 to TRBJ2-7; tentatively, D is TRBD2 (6 bases). The CDR3 is 15 amino acids. The V end lost 5 bases, the J end lost 2 bases, and 16 bases lay between the germline ends. In germline, CDR1 is SNHLY, CDR2 FYNNEI. This CDR3 is CASSTPGRAAYEQYF. As DNA, the CDR3 is TGTGCCAGCAGTACACCCGGGAGAGCGGCCTACGAGCAGTACTTC.

This sequence joins TRBV6-5 and TRBJ2-1, with a tentative D call TRBD1 (5 bases). Trimming cost V 0 bases and J 5 bases, with 14 bases left between them. The V gene's germline CDR1 is MNHEY and CDR2 SVGAGI. This CDR3 comprises 16 residues. The CDR3 coding sequence is TGTGCCAGCAGTTACTCAGGGGCGACGGAGAACAATGAGCAGTTCTTC. Protein sequence: CASSYSGATENNEQFF.

This chain connects TRBV5-6 to TRBJ2-1; 11 positions agree with TRBD2. Trimming at V came to 5 bases and at J to 2 bases, leaving 3 bases not matched to a gene. Germline V gene data show CDR1 as SGHDT and CDR2 as YYEEEE. The CDR3 has 15 amino acids. The CDR3: CASRRGLAAYNEQFF. Written as DNA, the CDR3 is TGTGCCAGCAGGCGGGGACTAGCGGCCTACAATGAGCAGTTCTTC.

The chain joins TRBV19 to TRBJ2-3, with TRBD2 matching 10 bases. Germline CDR1 LNHDA, CDR2 SQIVND (reference sequence). J gave up 3 bases and V 2 bases, and 11 bases lay outside the gene matches. The CDR3 has 18 amino acids. The CDR3 DNA follows: TGTGCCAGTAGTATAAAGGCTAGCGGGAGATTAAGGACAGATACGCAGTATTTT. Its translation is CASSIKASGRLRTDTQYF.

V and J are TRBV2 and TRBJ2-3; the match to TRBD1 covers 7 bases. After removal of 8 bases from V and 2 bases from J, the junction contained 4 bases not matched to a gene. The CDR3 totals 13 residues. The V gene's germline CDR1 is SNHLY and CDR2 FYNNEI. Written as DNA, the CDR3 is TGTGCCAGCGGGGACAGACTCACAGATACGCAGTATTTT. Encoded protein: CASGDRLTDTQYF. Variable domain in full (rest from reference TRBV2 and TRBJ2-3): EPEVTQTPSHQVTQMGQEVILRCVPISNHLYFYWYRQILGQKVEFLVSFYNNEISEKSEIFDDQFSVERPDGSNFTLKIRSTKLEDSAMYFCASGDRLTDTQYFGPGTRLTVL.

CDR3 DNA sequence: TGCGCCAGCAGCTTGTTGGGACTAGCGGACTACAATGAGCAGTTCTTC. Its translation is CASSLLGLADYNEQFF. The chain has TRBV5-1 and TRBJ2-1; 11 nucleotides line up with TRBD2. CDR3 length: 16 amino acids. V trimming: 1 base; J trimming: 3 bases; junction bases outside the gene matches: 3. CDR1 is SGHRS, CDR2 YFSETQ, per germline. Full variable domain (rest looked up from reference TRBV5-1 and TRBJ2-1): KAGVTQTPRYLIKTRGQQVTLSCSPISGHRSVSWYQQTPGQGLQFLFEYFSETQRNKGNFPGRFSGRQFSNSRSEMNVSTLELGDSALYLCASSLLGLADYNEQFFGPGTRLTVL.

The CDR3 loop reads CASTAGDQPQHF. The CDR3 nucleotides are TGTGCCAGTACAGCGGGCGATCAGCCCCAGCATTTT. This chain links TRBV2 with TRBJ1-5; D remains unclear. The CDR3 sequence is 12 residues long. V was clipped by 9 bases and J by 5 bases, with 11 bases between them. Germline V gives CDR1 SNHLY, CDR2 FYNNEI.

The table lists this clone with a count of one. V is TRBV5-1 and J is TRBJ2-1, with 10 bases fitting TRBD2. The germline V gene has CDR1 SGHRS and CDR2 YFSETQ. This CDR3 has 15 residues. The junction had 6 bases not matched to a gene; V was cut back by 0 bases and J by 9 bases. The DNA of the CDR3 is TGCGCCAGCAGCTTGGGCCTAGCGGGAGACTCTGAGCAGTTCTTC. Its protein product is CASSLGLAGDSEQFF.

This chain links TRBV2 with TRBJ2-1, with 8 nucleotides matching TRBD1. Germline CDR1 and CDR2: SNHLY and FYNNEI. The V gene end was trimmed by 10 bases and the J gene end by 4 bases; junction bases not matched to a gene: 15. The CDR3 spans 16 residues. The CDR3 bases are TGTGCCACAGGGGGCGGGCGCGAGCGGGCGTACAATGAGCAGTTCTTC. Translation: CATGGGRERAYNEQFF. Drawing the rest from reference TRBV2 and TRBJ2-1, the complete variable domain is EPEVTQTPSHQVTQMGQEVILRCVPISNHLYFYWYRQILGQKVEFLVSFYNNEISEKSEIFDDQFSVERPDGSNFTLKIRSTKLEDSAMYFCATGGGRERAYNEQFFGPGTRLTVL.

V gene TRBV18 combines with J gene TRBJ2-7, with 9 positions matching TRBD2. Germline V CDR1 and CDR2: KGHSH, LQKENI. The CDR3 runs 16 residues. The J segment lost 3 bases and the V segment lost 3 bases, leaving 9 bases of the junction unmatched. CDR3 nucleotides: TGTGCCAGCTCACCTGGTTGGCTAGCGGGATTCTACGAGCAGTACTTC. The encoded protein is CASSPGWLAGFYEQYF.

CDR3 in amino acids: CATSRDAQGNNEQFF. In DNA, the CDR3 is TGTGCCACCAGCAGAGATGCCCAGGGAAACAATGAGCAGTTCTTC. This chain uses TRBV15 with TRBJ2-1; D perhaps matches TRBD1 (5 bases). This CDR3 contains 15 residues. V lost 0 bases to trimming and J lost 5 bases, with 11 bases between them. CDR1 is LNHNV, CDR2 YYDKDF, per germline (reference sequence). The variable domain in full, with the rest retrieved from reference TRBV15 and TRBJ2-1, is DAMVIQNPRYQVTQFGKPVTLSCSQTLNHNVMYWYQQKSSQAPKLLFHYYDKDFNNEADTPDNFQSRRPNTSFCFLDIRSPGLGDTAMYLCATSRDAQGNNEQFFGPGTRLTVL.

The chain employs TRBV18 and TRBJ2-5; 7 nucleotides align to TRBD2. CDR3 length equals 15 residues. Trimming removed 0 bases from V and 5 bases from J; junction bases left unmatched: 6. Germline V CDR1 and CDR2: KGHSH, LQKENI. The CDR3 DNA reads as TGTGCCAGCTCACCACCAGGCCGGGGAGGGGAGACCCAGTACTTC. Amino acids: CASSPPGRGGETQYF.

This sequence joins TRBV24-1 and TRBJ2-2; 13 bases are a match to TRBD2. The CDR3 contains 18 residues. In germline, CDR1 is KGHDR, CDR2 SFDVKD. J gave up 9 bases and V 4 bases, and 13 bases lay outside the gene matches. CDR3 DNA sequence: TGTGCCACCAGTGACCCACCTTCCGGGACTAGCGGGATACGGGAGCTGTTTTTT. Protein product: CATSDPPSGTSGIRELFF.

The chain uses TRBV10-3 and TRBJ2-2; 13 nucleotides match TRBD2. Germline lookup yields CDR1 ENHRY and CDR2 SYGVKD. This CDR3 is built from 17 residues. With V trimmed by 10 bases and J by 0 bases, 8 bases remained unmatched. The CDR3 loop is CATNAGTSGTNTGELFF. The CDR3 DNA sequence: TGTGCCACCAACGCCGGGACTAGCGGGACGAACACCGGGGAGCTGTTTTTT.

The chain links TRBV4-2 to TRBJ2-1; TRBD2 matches 9 bases. Germline V gives CDR1 LGHNA, CDR2 YNFKEQ. Trimming cost V 3 bases and J 2 bases; bases outside gene matches: 2. The CDR3 contains 15 residues. CDR3 loop: CASSHSSGTYNEQFF. The DNA of the CDR3 is TGTGCCAGCAGCCACTCTAGCGGGACCTACAATGAGCAGTTCTTC.

The chain recombines TRBV28 with TRBJ2-7; D is undetermined. This CDR3 contains 13 residues. CDR1 MDHEN and CDR2 SYDVKM come from the germline V gene. V was shortened by 5 bases and J by 3 bases, with 11 bases between the two germline ends. As DNA, the CDR3 is TGTGCCAGCAGTCTATCACGCAGCTACGAGCAGTACTTC. Protein: CASSLSRSYEQYF.